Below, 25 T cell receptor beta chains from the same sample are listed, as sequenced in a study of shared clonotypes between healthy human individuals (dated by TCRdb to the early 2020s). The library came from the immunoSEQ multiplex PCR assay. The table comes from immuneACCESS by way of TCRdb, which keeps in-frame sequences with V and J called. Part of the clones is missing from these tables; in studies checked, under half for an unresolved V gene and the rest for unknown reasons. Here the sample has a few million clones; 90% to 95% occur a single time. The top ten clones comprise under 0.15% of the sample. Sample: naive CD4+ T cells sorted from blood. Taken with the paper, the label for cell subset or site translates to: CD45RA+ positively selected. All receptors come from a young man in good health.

For the CDR3, the DNA is TGCGCCAGCAGCTTGGAGTTCAGGGGTGGGGATACGCAGTATTTT. Its protein is CASSLEFRGGDTQYF. The chain is built from TRBV5-1 and TRBJ2-3, with D possibly being TRBD1 (6 bases). Trimming took off 0 bases at V and 6 bases at J, with 14 bases between the two ends. Germline V gene lookup returns CDR1 SGHRS and CDR2 YFSETQ. The CDR3 spans 15 residues.

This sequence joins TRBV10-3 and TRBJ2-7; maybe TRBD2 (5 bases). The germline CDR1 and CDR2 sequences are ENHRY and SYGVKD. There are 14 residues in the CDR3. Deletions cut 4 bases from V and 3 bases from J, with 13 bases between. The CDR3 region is CAISAGVMVYEQYF. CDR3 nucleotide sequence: TGTGCCATCAGTGCCGGGGTGATGGTCTACGAGCAGTACTTC.

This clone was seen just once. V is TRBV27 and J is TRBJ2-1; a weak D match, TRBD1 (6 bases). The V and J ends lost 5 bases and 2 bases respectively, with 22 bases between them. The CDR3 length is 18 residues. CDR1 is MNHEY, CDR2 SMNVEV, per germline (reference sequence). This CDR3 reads CASSVGSQGKIAYNEQFF. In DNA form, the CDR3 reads TGTGCCAGCAGTGTCGGGTCCCAGGGGAAGATAGCCTACAATGAGCAGTTCTTC.

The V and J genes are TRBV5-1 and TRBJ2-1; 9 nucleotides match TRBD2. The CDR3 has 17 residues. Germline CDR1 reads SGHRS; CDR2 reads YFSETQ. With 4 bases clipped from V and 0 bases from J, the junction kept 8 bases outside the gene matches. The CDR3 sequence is CASSQGLADSSYNEQFF. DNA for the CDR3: TGCGCCAGCAGCCAGGGACTAGCCGATAGCTCCTACAATGAGCAGTTCTTC.

CDR3 in amino acids: CASSLASGRVGEEQYF. The CDR3 bases are TGTGCCAGCAGCTTAGCTAGCGGGAGAGTGGGGGAAGAGCAGTACTTC. The chain links TRBV5-4 to TRBJ2-7, with TRBD2 matching over 10 bases. The germline V gene encodes CDR1 SGHNT and CDR2 YYREEE (reference sequence). The CDR3 runs to 16 residues. Germline trimming cut 2 bases from V and 7 bases from J; bases unmatched to any gene: 12. Looking up the rest from reference TRBV5-4 and TRBJ2-7 gives the full variable domain: ETGVTQSPTHLIKTRGQQVTLRCSSQSGHNTVSWYQQALGQGPQFIFQYYREEENGRGNFPPRFSGLQFPNYSSELNVNALELDDSALYLCASSLASGRVGEEQYFGPGTRLTVT.

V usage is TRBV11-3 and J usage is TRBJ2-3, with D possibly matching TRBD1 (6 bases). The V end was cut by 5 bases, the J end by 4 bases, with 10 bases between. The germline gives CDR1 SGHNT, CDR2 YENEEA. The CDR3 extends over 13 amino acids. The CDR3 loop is CASSPNRADTQYF. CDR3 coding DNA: TGTGCCAGCAGCCCAAACAGGGCAGATACGCAGTATTTT. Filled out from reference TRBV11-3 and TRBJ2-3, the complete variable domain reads EAGVVQSPRYKIIEKKQPVAFWCNPISGHNTLYWYLQNLGQGPELLIRYENEEAVDDSQLPKDRFSAERLKGVDSTLKIQPAELGDSAVYLCASSPNRADTQYFGPGTRLTVL.

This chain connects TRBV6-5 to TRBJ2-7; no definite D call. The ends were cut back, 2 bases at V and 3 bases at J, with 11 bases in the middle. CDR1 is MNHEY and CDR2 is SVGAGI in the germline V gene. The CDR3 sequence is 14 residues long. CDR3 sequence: CASSYLRGSYEQYF. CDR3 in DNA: TGTGCCAGCAGTTACCTTAGAGGAAGCTACGAGCAGTACTTC.

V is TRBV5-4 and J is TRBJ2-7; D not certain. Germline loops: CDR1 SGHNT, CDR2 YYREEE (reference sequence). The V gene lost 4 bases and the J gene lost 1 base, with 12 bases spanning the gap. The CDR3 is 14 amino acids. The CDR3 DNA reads TGTGCCAGCAGCCAGGACCTATTATCCTACGAGCAGTACTTC. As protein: CASSQDLLSYEQYF.

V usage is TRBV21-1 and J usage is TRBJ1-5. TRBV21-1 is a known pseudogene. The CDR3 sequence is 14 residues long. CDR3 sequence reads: CASSGRTGNQPQHF. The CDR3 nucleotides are TGTGCCAGCAGCGGGAGGACAGGCAATCAGCCCCAGCATTTT.

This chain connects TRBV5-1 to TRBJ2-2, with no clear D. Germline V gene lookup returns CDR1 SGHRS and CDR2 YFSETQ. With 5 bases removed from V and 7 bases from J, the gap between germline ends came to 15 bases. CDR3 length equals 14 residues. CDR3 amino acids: CASSQVQNRGELFF. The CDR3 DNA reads TGCGCCAGCAGTCAGGTCCAGAATCGCGGGGAGCTGTTTTTT.

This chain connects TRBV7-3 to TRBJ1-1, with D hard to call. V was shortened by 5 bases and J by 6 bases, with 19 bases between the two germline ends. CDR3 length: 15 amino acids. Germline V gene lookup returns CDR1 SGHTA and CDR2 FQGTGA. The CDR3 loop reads CASSPEGSRTAEAFF. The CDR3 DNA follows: TGTGCCAGCAGCCCTGAGGGTTCCCGAACCGCTGAAGCTTTCTTT.

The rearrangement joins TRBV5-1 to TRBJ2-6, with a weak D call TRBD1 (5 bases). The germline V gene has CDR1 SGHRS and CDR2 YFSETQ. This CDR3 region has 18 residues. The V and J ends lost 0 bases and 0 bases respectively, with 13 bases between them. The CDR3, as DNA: TGCGCCAGCAGCTTGGCCGGCCAGGGCAGCTCTGGGGCCAACGTCCTGACTTTC. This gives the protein CASSLAGQGSSGANVLTF. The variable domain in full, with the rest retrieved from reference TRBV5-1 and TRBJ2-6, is KAGVTQTPRYLIKTRGQQVTLSCSPISGHRSVSWYQQTPGQGLQFLFEYFSETQRNKGNFPGRFSGRQFSNSRSEMNVSTLELGDSALYLCASSLAGQGSSGANVLTFGAGSRLTVL.

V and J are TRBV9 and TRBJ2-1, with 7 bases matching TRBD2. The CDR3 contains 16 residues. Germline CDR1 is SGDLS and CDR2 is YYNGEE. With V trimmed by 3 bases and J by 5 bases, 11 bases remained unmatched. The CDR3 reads CASSAQAASGNNEQFF. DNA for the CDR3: TGTGCCAGCAGCGCCCAGGCAGCTAGCGGTAACAATGAGCAGTTCTTC.

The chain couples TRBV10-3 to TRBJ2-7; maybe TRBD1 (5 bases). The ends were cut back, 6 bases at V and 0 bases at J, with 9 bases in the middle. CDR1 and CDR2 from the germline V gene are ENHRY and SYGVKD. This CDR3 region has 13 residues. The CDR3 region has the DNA TGTGCCATCAGCGACCAGGGCTCCTACGAGCAGTACTTC. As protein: CAISDQGSYEQYF.

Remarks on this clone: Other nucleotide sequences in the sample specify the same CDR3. This chain's CDR3 is CASSSGTSGVYEQYF. CDR3 coding DNA: TGTGCCAGCAGCTCCGGGACTAGCGGGGTCTACGAGCAGTACTTC. This chain uses TRBV28 with TRBJ2-7; TRBD2 matches 13 bases. Germline CDR1 is MDHEN and CDR2 is SYDVKM. V trimming: 6 bases; J trimming: 3 bases; junction bases outside the gene matches: 5. This CDR3 spans 15 amino acids.

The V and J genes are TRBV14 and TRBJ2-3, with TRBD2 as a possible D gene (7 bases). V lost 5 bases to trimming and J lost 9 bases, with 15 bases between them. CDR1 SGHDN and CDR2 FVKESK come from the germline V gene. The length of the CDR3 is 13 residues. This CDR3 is CASSLYGGGTQYF. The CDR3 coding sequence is TGTGCCAGCAGCTTATATGGCGGGGGCACGCAGTATTTT.

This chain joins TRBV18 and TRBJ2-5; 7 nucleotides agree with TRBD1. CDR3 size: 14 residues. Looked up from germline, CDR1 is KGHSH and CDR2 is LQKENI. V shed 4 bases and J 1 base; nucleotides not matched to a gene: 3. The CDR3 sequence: CASSRQGGQETQYF. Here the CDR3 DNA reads TGTGCCAGCTCACGACAGGGCGGCCAAGAGACCCAGTACTTC. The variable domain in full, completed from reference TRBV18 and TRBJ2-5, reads NAGVMQNPRHLVRRRGQEARLRCSPMKGHSHVYWYRQLPEEGLKFMVYLQKENIIDESGMPKERFSAEFPKEGPSILRIQQVVRGDSAAYFCASSRQGGQETQYFGPGTRLLVL.

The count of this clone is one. CDR3 amino acids: CASSLSGGGPYEQYF. CDR3 coding DNA: TGTGCCAGCAGCTTATCCGGGGGGGGTCCCTACGAGCAGTACTTC. The V and J genes are TRBV7-9 and TRBJ2-7; 8 bases fit TRBD2. This CDR3 has 15 residues. V dropped 2 bases and J dropped 2; count of bases not matched to a gene: 5. Germline-derived CDR1 and CDR2 are SEHNR and FQNEAQ (reference sequence). Drawing the rest from reference TRBV7-9 and TRBJ2-7, the complete variable domain is DTGVSQNPRHKITKRGQNVTFRCDPISEHNRLYWYRQTLGQGPEFLTYFQNEAQLEKSRLLSDRFSAERPKGSFSTLEIQRTEQGDSAMYLCASSLSGGGPYEQYFGPGTRLTVT.

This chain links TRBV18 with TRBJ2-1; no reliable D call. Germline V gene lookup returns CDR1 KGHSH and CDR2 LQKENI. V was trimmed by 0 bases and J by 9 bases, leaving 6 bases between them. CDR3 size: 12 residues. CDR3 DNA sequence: TGTGCCAGCTCACCACCGTTCGGTGAGCAGTTCTTC. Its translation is CASSPPFGEQFF.

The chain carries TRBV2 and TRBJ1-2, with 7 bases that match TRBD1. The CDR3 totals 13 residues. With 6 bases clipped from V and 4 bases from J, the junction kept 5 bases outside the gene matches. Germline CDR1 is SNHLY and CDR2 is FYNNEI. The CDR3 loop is CASREAGGYGYTF. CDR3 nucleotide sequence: TGTGCCAGCAGGGAGGCAGGGGGCTATGGCTACACCTTC. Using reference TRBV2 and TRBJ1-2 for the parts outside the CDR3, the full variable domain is EPEVTQTPSHQVTQMGQEVILRCVPISNHLYFYWYRQILGQKVEFLVSFYNNEISEKSEIFDDQFSVERPDGSNFTLKIRSTKLEDSAMYFCASREAGGYGYTFGSGTRLTVV.

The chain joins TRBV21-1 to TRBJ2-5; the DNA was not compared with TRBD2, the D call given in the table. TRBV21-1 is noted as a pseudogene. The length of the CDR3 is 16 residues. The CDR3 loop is CASSKERVASRETQYF. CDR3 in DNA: TGTGCCAGCAGCAAAGAGAGGGTTGCCTCGCGGGAGACCCAGTACTTC.

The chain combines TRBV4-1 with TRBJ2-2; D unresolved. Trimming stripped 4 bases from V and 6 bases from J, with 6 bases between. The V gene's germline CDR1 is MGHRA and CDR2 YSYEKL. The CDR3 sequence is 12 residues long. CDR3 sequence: CASSPLAGELFF. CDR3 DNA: TGCGCCAGCAGCCCCCTCGCCGGGGAGCTGTTTTTT.

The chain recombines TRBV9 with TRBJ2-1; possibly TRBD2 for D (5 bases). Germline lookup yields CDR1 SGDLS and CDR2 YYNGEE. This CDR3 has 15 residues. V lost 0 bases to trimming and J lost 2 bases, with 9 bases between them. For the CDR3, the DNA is TGTGCCAGCAGCGTAGCGGGAAGCGCCTACAATGAGCAGTTCTTC. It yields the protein CASSVAGSAYNEQFF.

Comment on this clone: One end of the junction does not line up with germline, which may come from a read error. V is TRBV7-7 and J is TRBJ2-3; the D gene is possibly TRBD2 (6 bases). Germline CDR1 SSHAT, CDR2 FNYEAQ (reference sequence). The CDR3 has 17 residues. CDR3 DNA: TGTGCTAGCAGCTCAATAGTAGGAGGGAGGACTGCAGATACGCAGTATTTT. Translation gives CASSSIVGGRTADTQYF.

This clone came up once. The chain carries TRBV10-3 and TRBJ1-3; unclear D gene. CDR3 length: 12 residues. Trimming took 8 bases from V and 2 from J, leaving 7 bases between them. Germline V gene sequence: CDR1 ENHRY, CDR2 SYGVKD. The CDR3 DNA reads TGTGCCATCGGCAGTACTGGAAACACCATATATTTT. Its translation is CAIGSTGNTIYF.